These 20 T cell receptor beta chains originate from one sample sequenced in a study of blood T cell repertoires in COVID-19. Using immunoSEQ multiplex PCR, the repertoire was profiled, and TCRdb retains in-frame clones only, with some absent. The top ten clones hold less than 15% of a sample with tens of thousands of clones, around 86% of them seen once. Sequenced material: peripheral blood. The receptors here all came from a human donor with acute or convalescent COVID-19. The donor label of this sample is uncertain.

This clone was seen a few times. The chain combines TRBV6-6 with TRBJ2-1; possibly TRBD1 for D (7 bases). The CDR3 is made up of 15 amino acids. Germline loops: CDR1 MNHNY, CDR2 SVGAGI (reference sequence). With 4 bases removed from V and 5 bases from J, the gap between germline ends came to 15 bases. CDR3 residues: CASSFPSGGNNEQFF. For the CDR3, the DNA is TGTGCCAGCAGTTTCCCATCAGGGGGGAACAATGAGCAGTTCTTC.

This chain joins TRBV5-1 and TRBJ2-2; D is perhaps TRBD1 (7 bases). The V and J ends lost 2 bases and 3 bases respectively, with 14 bases between them. This CDR3 contains 16 residues. The germline gives CDR1 SGHRS, CDR2 YFSETQ. CDR3: CASSLGDREDTGELFF. The CDR3 DNA sequence: TGCGCCAGCAGCTTAGGTGACAGGGAGGACACCGGGGAGCTGTTTTTT.

This clone was counted once. V gene TRBV27 combines with J gene TRBJ2-1, with a tentative D call TRBD1 (6 bases). Trimming took 5 bases from V and 5 from J, leaving 13 bases between them. The CDR3 covers 14 residues. CDR1 and CDR2 (germline): MNHEY, SMNVEV (reference sequence). In DNA, the CDR3 is TGTGCCAGCAGTCAGTCATGGACAGACAATGAGCAGTTCTTC. Its protein product is CASSQSWTDNEQFF.

The rearrangement links TRBV18 to TRBJ2-3; TRBD2 agrees at 9 bases. The ends lost 3 bases at V and 0 bases at J; junction bases unmatched: 4. Per germline, CDR1 KGHSH and CDR2 LQKENI. The CDR3 spans 16 residues. The CDR3 reads CASSPTSGRSTDTQYF. In DNA form, the CDR3 reads TGTGCCAGCTCACCGACTAGCGGAAGAAGCACAGATACGCAGTATTTT.

This clone appeared once. The gene calls are TRBV7-9 and TRBJ2-3, with a weak D call TRBD1 (6 bases). V was cut by 1 base and J by 3 bases, with 11 bases left in between. CDR3 length: 15 residues. Germline V gives CDR1 SEHNR, CDR2 FQNEAQ (reference sequence). CDR3 protein: CASSLEGRGTDTQYF. The CDR3 nucleotides read TGTGCCAGCAGCTTAGAGGGCAGGGGTACAGATACGCAGTATTTT.

The V and J genes are TRBV14 and TRBJ1-2; D gene unclear. Trimming left V 2 bases short and J 4 bases short, with 14 bases between. The CDR3 is made up of 15 amino acids. CDR1 and CDR2 from the germline V gene are SGHDN and FVKESK. Here the CDR3 reads CASSQIEGGFYGYTF. The CDR3 DNA sequence: TGTGCCAGCAGCCAAATAGAAGGAGGATTCTATGGCTACACCTTC.

This clone was recorded only once. This rearrangement joins TRBV20-1 to TRBJ2-7, with D perhaps TRBD2 (5 bases). With 3 bases removed from V and 0 bases from J, the gap between germline ends came to 18 bases. Germline CDR1 DFQATT, CDR2 SNEGSKA (reference sequence). The CDR3 is 16 amino acids. DNA for the CDR3: TGCAGTGCTAGTGCGTCCGGAGGAACGGGCTCCTACGAGCAGTACTTC. It specifies CSASASGGTGSYEQYF.

This clone is a singleton in its sample. The chain couples TRBV12-3 or TRBV12-4 to TRBJ2-5; D is undetermined. V gave up 1 base and J gave up 3 bases, with 6 bases separating them. The CDR3 runs 13 residues. The CDR3, as DNA: TGTGCCAGCAGTTTAGGCGGAGAAGAGACCCAGTACTTC. It yields the protein CASSLGGEETQYF.

The gene calls are TRBV7-9 and TRBJ2-1; the D gene is possibly TRBD2 (5 bases). Germline CDR1 reads SEHNR; CDR2 reads FQNEAQ (reference sequence). Trimming pared 3 bases from V and 5 bases from J, leaving 8 bases between. The CDR3 loop spans 13 amino acids. DNA of the CDR3: TGTGCCAGCAGCTTCTGGCGGGACAATGAGCAGTTCTTC. Encoded protein: CASSFWRDNEQFF.

This sequence joins TRBV2 and TRBJ2-2, with 10 nucleotides matching TRBD2. V lost 5 bases and J lost 1; bases outside the gene matches: 1. CDR1 and CDR2 (germline): SNHLY, FYNNEI. This CDR3 comprises 15 residues. CDR3 bases: TGTGCCAGCAGTCGACTAGCGGGGAACACCGGGGAGCTGTTTTTT. Amino acid sequence: CASSRLAGNTGELFF.

The chain joins TRBV9 to TRBJ1-5; D may be TRBD1 (6 bases). Germline assignment: CDR1 SGDLS and CDR2 YYNGEE. This CDR3 has 14 residues. V gave up 4 bases and J gave up 2 bases, with 10 bases separating them. The CDR3 DNA reads TGTGCCAGCAGCCTGACAGGTGGCAATCAGCCCCAGCATTTT. This gives the protein CASSLTGGNQPQHF.

The genes are TRBV7-2 and TRBJ1-5; D perhaps matches TRBD1 (5 bases). V lost 0 bases and J lost 6, with 18 bases in between. The germline CDR1 and CDR2 sequences are SGHTA and FQGNSA. This CDR3 spans 17 amino acids. The CDR3 loop is CASSLAGGQGLRQPQHF. DNA of the CDR3: TGTGCCAGCAGCTTAGCGGGGGGTCAGGGTCTTCGTCAGCCCCAGCATTTT.

The chain carries TRBV7-3 and TRBJ2-5; 11 bases align to TRBD2. The length of the CDR3 is 15 residues. Germline trimming cut 5 bases from V and 5 bases from J; bases unmatched to any gene: 7. The germline V gene has CDR1 SGHTA and CDR2 FQGTGA. Written as DNA, the CDR3 is TGTGCCAGCAGCACGACTAGCGGGGATGGGGAGACCCAGTACTTC. Translating gives CASSTTSGDGETQYF.

This chain links TRBV5-4 with TRBJ1-6; 8 bases align to TRBD1. The V gene end was trimmed by 4 bases and the J gene end by 7 bases; junction bases not matched to a gene: 7. Germline loops: CDR1 SGHNT, CDR2 YYREEE (reference sequence). This CDR3 comprises 15 residues. The CDR3 loop is CASSPARGRNSPLHF. The CDR3 nucleotides are TGTGCCAGCAGCCCCGCCAGGGGGCGGAATTCACCCCTCCACTTT.

This chain joins TRBV18 and TRBJ1-5, with 8 nucleotides matching TRBD1. The CDR3 consists of 14 residues. In germline, CDR1 is KGHSH, CDR2 LQKENI. The ends lost 2 bases at V and 7 bases at J; junction bases unmatched: 4. CDR3 amino acids: CASSPGDRGQPQHF. CDR3 DNA sequence: TGTGCCAGCTCACCAGGCGACAGGGGACAGCCCCAGCATTTT.

This chain joins TRBV7-2 and TRBJ1-1; 9 bases fit TRBD1. Germline loops: CDR1 SGHTA, CDR2 FQGNSA. CDR3 length: 15 amino acids. After removal of 5 bases from V and 6 bases from J, the junction contained 10 bases not matched to a gene. The CDR3 loop reads CASSPQGQGMAEAFF. In DNA form, the CDR3 reads TGTGCCAGCAGCCCCCAGGGACAGGGTATGGCTGAAGCTTTCTTT.

This CDR3 reads CASSVVGSGRGPYNEQFF. In nucleotides, the CDR3 is TGTGCCAGCAGCGTAGTTGGTAGCGGGAGGGGCCCCTACAATGAGCAGTTCTTC. The chain recombines TRBV9 with TRBJ2-1; TRBD2 matches at 11 bases. Per the germline V gene, CDR1 is SGDLS and CDR2 is YYNGEE. J was trimmed by 2 bases and V by 0 bases; bases with no gene match: 7. CDR3 length equals 18 residues.

V gene TRBV19 combines with J gene TRBJ1-5; D is unresolved. Germline V CDR1 and CDR2: LNHDA, SQIVND (reference sequence). Trimming pared 4 bases from V and 0 bases from J, leaving 16 bases between. This CDR3 contains 17 residues. The DNA for the CDR3 is TGTGCCAGTAGTAGTTCATCAGTCCCGGGTAGCAATCAGCCCCAGCATTTT. This translates into CASSSSSVPGSNQPQHF. Together with reference TRBV19 and TRBJ1-5, the CDR3 gives the full variable domain: DGGITQSPKYLFRKEGQNVTLSCEQNLNHDAMYWYRQDPGQGLRLIYYSQIVNDFQKGDIAEGYSVSREKKESFPLTVTSAQKNPTAFYLCASSSSSVPGSNQPQHFGDGTRLSIL.

V gene TRBV4-1 combines with J gene TRBJ1-4; 12 positions match TRBD1. With V trimmed by 4 bases and J by 2 bases, 5 bases remained unmatched. The germline CDR1 and CDR2 sequences are MGHRA and YSYEKL. The CDR3 sequence is 17 residues long. CDR3 sequence: CASSPGTGGFTNEKLFF. CDR3 in DNA: TGCGCCAGCAGCCCGGGGACAGGGGGCTTCACTAATGAAAAACTGTTTTTT.

V and J are TRBV29-1 and TRBJ2-4; 10 bases fit TRBD1. The CDR3 length is 14 residues. The junction had 5 bases not matched to a gene; V was cut back by 0 bases and J by 9 bases. Per germline, CDR1 SQVTM and CDR2 ANQGSEA. Here the CDR3 DNA reads TGCAGCGTTGAAGATACGACAGGGGGCCGCATTCAGTACTTC. Protein product: CSVEDTTGGRIQYF.